This T cell receptor beta chain was observed in a study of cytomegalovirus exposure and HLA in healthy donors. Study-wide results and limits: About 150 TCR beta chains were listed as cytomegalovirus-associated.

The CDR3 consists of 16 residues. The J segment lost 3 bases and the V segment lost 4 bases, leaving 8 bases of the junction unmatched. Per germline, CDR1 SGHRS and CDR2 YFSETQ. Repertoires were generated with immunoSEQ multiplex PCR, while TCRdb's copy carries only in-frame clones and drops some. The data hold 90,000 to 130,000 clones, with roughly 88% observed a single time. About this clone: Its target is unknown.

The source material was PBMCs. The receptor comes from a woman aged 18-29 years in good health and CMV-seronegative. The chain recombines TRBV5-1 with TRBJ2-5, with 11 nucleotides matching TRBD1. For the CDR3, the DNA is TGCGCCAGCAGCGACCCGGACAGGGGGCTGAAAGAGACCCAGTACTTC. The encoded protein is CASSDPDRGLKETQYF.